This T cell receptor (beta chain) was found in a study of T-cell reconstitution after alpha-beta-depleted transplantation in children. In germline, CDR1 is LNHNV, CDR2 YYDKDF (reference sequence). The CDR3 length is 16 residues. V lost 5 bases, J lost 4 bases, and 10 bases stayed unmatched. This clonotype has only a few counts. Unique molecular identifiers were used in preparing the TCRbeta library. TCRdb used MiXCR to reprocess the PCR reads, holding one entry per CDR3 protein. Here the sample spans around 400,000 distinct CDR3 sequences, roughly 11% being singletons. The chain carries TRBV15 and TRBJ1-5; 8 nucleotides align to TRBD1. The sequencing here drew on PBMCs from the stem cell graft donor, taken from the stem cell graft. This TCR was sampled from a human donor who donated a stem cell graft to a child with acute myeloid leukemia. The CDR3 spells CATSDPGQVANQPQHF. The CDR3 nucleotides read TGTGCCACCAGCGACCCGGGACAGGTCGCGAATCAGCCCCAGCATTTT.